The TCR beta chain described here comes from a study of neurological immune-mediated disorders. Overall study findings and caveats: HTLV-1-associated myelopathy showed the most TCR clonal expansion; multiple sclerosis the least, below healthy controls.

On this clonotype: No antigen is known for it.

V lost 2 bases to trimming and J lost 7 bases; unmatched junction nucleotides: 9. CDR3 length: 16 amino acids. Germline V gene sequence: CDR1 MNHNS, CDR2 SASEGT. Template-switch 5'RACE cDNA synthesis added a 10-nucleotide unique molecular identifier. TCRdb re-analysed the 5' RACE reads in MiXCR, keeping a single row per CDR3 protein. The repertoire holds 50,000 to 80,000 distinct CDR3 sequences, with 4.5% to 5.5% as singletons. Material for sequencing was PBMCs. This chain joins TRBV6-1 and TRBJ2-1; 9 bases are a match to TRBD1. The receptor comes from a man aged 25-40 years with multiple sclerosis. The CDR3 DNA reads TGTGCCAGCAGTGAAACAGGTGGACAGGGGAGAAATGAGCAGTTCTTC. Translated, it gives CASSETGGQGRNEQFF.